The clone carrying this T cell receptor beta chain was observed a few times. Its antigen is still unknown. Both 60 Vbeta primers and 13 Jbeta primers went into the PCR. Assay: immunoSEQ multiplex PCR; the TCRdb copy retains only in-frame clones and omits some. The sample has about 200,000 clones, around 87% seen once. This entry is derived from a study of cytomegalovirus exposure and HLA in healthy donors. General study findings and limits: Later examination showed HLA-associated TCR beta chains had greater clonal expansion than equally common others.

Germline CDR1 SGHTA, CDR2 FQGNSA. The CDR3 consists of 16 residues. V shed 5 bases, J shed 4 bases, and the junction held 7 bases outside the gene matches. The sequencing sample was made of PBMCs. V usage is TRBV7-2 and J usage is TRBJ1-5, with TRBD1 matching 11 bases. The clonotype originates from a man between 25 and 39 years old in good health and CMV-seronegative. The CDR3 loop reads CASSTRTGGVNQPQHF. The CDR3 coding sequence is TGTGCCAGCAGCACCCGGACAGGGGGCGTTAATCAGCCCCAGCATTTT.